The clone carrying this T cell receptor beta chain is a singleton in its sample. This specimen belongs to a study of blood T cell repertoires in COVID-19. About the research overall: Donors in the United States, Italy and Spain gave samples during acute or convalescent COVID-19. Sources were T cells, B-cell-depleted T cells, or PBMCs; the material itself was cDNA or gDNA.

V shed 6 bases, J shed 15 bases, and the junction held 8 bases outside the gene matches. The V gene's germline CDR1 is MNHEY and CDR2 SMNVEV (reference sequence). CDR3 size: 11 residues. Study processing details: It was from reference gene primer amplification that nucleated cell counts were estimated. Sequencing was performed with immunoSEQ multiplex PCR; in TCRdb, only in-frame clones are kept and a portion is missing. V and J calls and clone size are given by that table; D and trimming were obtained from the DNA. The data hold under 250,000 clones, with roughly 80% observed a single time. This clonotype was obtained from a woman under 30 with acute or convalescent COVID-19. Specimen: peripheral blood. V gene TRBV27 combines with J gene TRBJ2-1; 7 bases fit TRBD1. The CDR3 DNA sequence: TGTGCCAGCAGCTCCGGACAGGATGTGTTCTTC. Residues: CASSSGQDVFF.